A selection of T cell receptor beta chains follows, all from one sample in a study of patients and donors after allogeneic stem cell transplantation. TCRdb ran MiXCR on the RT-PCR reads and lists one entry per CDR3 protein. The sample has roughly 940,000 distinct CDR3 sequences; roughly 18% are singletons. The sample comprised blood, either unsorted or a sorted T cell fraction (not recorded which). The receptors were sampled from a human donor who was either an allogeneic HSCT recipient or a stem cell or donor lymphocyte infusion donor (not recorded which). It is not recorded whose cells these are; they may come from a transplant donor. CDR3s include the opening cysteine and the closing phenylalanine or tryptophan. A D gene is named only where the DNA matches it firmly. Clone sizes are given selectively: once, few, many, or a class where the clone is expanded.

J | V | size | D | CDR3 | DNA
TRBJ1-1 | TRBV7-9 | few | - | CASIPYRDRGTEAFF | TGTGCCAGTATACCCTACCGGGACCGGGGGACTGAAGCTTTCTTT
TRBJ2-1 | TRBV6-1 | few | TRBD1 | CASEDRGRGGEQFF | TGTGCGAGTGAAGACAGGGGGCGAGGGGGTGAGCAGTTCTTC
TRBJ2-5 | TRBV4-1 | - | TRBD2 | CASSQELAGWVMGETQYF | TGCGCCAGCAGCCAAGAACTAGCGGGGTGGGTTATGGGAGAGACCCAGTACTTC
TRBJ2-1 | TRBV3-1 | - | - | CASSQDLEQFF | TGTGCCAGCAGCCAGGACCTTGAGCAGTTCTTC
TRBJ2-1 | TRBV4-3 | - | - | CASSQAGSLDTGEQFF | TGCGCCAGCAGCCAAGCTGGATCCTTAGACACGGGTGAGCAGTTCTTC
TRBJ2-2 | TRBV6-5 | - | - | CASSYSLDHGELFF | TGTGCCAGCAGTTACTCGTTAGATCACGGGGAGCTGTTTTTT
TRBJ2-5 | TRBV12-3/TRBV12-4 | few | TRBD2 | CASSSSGSAETQYF | TGTGCCAGCAGTTCCAGCGGGAGTGCAGAGACCCAGTACTTC
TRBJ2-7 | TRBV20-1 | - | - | CSARGGFMNEQYF | TGCAGTGCTAGAGGGGGATTTATGAACGAGCAGTACTTC
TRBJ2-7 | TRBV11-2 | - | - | CASSLLGTSISYEQYF | TGTGCCAGCAGCCTACTAGGGACTTCCATCTCCTACGAGCAGTACTTC
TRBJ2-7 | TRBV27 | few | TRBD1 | CASSLDRAFSYEQYF | TGTGCCAGCAGTTTGGACAGGGCCTTCTCCTACGAGCAGTACTTC
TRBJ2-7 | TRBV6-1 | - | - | CASSEALAVGYEQYF | TGTGCCAGCAGTGAAGCGCTGGCGGTAGGCTACGAGCAGTACTTC
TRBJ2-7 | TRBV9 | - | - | CASSVGGDSYEQYF | TGTGCCAGCAGCGTTGGGGGAGACTCCTACGAGCAGTACTTC
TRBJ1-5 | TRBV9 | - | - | CASSVDSRPNQPQHF | TGTGCCAGCAGCGTAGATAGCAGGCCAAATCAGCCCCAGCATTTT
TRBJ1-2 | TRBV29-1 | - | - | CSVSDSAYGYTF | TGCAGCGTTTCGGACAGCGCCTATGGCTACACCTTC
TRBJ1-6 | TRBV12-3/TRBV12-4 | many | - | CASSLQGTNSPLHF | TGTGCCAGCAGTTTACAGGGTACTAATTCACCCCTCCACTTT